This T cell receptor beta chain was sequenced for a study of T-cell memory formation after mild COVID-19. At the level of the study: Clusters of TCRs were largely donor specific.

Whole-study findings and limits: Clones contracting over day 15 to 85 were CD4/CD8 balanced, with later expanders leaning CD4+.

TCRdb reanalysed the 5' RACE reads using MiXCR and keeps one entry per CDR3 protein. The sample includes 200,000 to 250,000 distinct CDR3 sequences, about 10% of them seen just once. Comment on this clonotype: What it recognizes is unknown.

V lost 6 bases to trimming and J lost 5 bases, with 20 bases between them. The CDR3 is 17 residues long. CDR1 is MNHEY and CDR2 is SVGEGT in the germline V gene. The source of this sequence is a man between 18 and 29 years old who had mild COVID-19 (a few samples of this study predate the infection). Cell type and time point are not known. This sequence joins TRBV6-2 or TRBV6-3 and TRBJ2-6, with unresolved D. Input material: PBMCs or a T cell subset sorted from them (not recorded which). The CDR3 nucleotides are TGTGCCAGCAGATCCCGGGCCCCCCAGCGTTGGGCCAACGTCCTGACTTTC. This codes for CASRSRAPQRWANVLTF.